This T cell receptor (beta chain) was sequenced for a study of T cell responses to AZD1222 COVID-19 vaccine. This table comes from immunoSEQ multiplex PCR, and its TCRdb copy is limited to in-frame clones, with some not included. The sample contains 65,000 to 95,000 clones, 65% to 85% of which appear only once. In regard to this clone: Its antigen is unidentified.

The CDR3 loop spans 15 amino acids. Germline CDR1 reads SEHNR; CDR2 reads FQNEAQ (reference sequence). V shed 2 bases, J shed 1 base, and the junction held 1 base outside the gene matches. Notes on the study in general: Repertoires were obtained solely post-peak T cell response.

The chain carries TRBV7-9 and TRBJ2-2, with 7 bases aligning to TRBD1. This TCR came from an adult in good health. Here the sequenced sample was peripheral blood, taken on day 0 of AZD1222 vaccination. The CDR3 sequence: CASSLRQGNTGELFF. Written as DNA, the CDR3 is TGTGCCAGCAGCTTAAGACAGGGGAACACCGGGGAGCTGTTTTTT. Complete variable domain (other parts from reference TRBV7-9 and TRBJ2-2): DTGVSQNPRHKITKRGQNVTFRCDPISEHNRLYWYRQTLGQGPEFLTYFQNEAQLEKSRLLSDRFSAERPKGSFSTLEIQRTEQGDSAMYLCASSLRQGNTGELFFGEGSRLTVL.